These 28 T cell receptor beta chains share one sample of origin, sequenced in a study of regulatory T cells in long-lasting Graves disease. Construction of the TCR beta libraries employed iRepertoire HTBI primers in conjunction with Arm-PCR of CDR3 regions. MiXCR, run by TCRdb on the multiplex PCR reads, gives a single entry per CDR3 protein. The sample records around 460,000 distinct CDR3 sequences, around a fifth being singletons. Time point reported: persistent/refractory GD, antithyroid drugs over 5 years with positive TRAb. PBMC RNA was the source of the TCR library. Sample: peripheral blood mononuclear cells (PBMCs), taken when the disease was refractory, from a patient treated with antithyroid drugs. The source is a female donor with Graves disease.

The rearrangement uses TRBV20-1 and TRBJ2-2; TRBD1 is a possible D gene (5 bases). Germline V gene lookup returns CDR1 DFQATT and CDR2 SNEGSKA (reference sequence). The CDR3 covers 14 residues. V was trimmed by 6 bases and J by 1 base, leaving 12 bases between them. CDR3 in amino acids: CSAPGHLNTGELFF. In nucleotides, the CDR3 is TGCAGTGCCCCCGGACACTTGAACACCGGGGAGCTGTTTTTT.

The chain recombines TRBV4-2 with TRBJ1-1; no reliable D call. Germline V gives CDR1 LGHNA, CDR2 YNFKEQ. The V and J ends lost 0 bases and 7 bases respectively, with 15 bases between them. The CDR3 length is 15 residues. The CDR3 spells CASSQEAWTVGEAFF. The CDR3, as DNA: TGTGCCAGCAGCCAAGAGGCATGGACCGTCGGTGAAGCTTTCTTT.

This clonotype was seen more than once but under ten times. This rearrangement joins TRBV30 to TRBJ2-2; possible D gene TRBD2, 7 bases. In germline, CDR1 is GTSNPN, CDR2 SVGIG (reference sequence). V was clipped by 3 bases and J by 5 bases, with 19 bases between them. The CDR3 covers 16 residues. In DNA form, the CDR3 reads TGTGCCTGGAGCCAGGGGATGGCGGGGGTAACCGGGGAGCTGTTTTTT. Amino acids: CAWSQGMAGVTGELFF. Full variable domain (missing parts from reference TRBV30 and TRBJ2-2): SQTIHQWPATLVQPVGSPLSLECTVEGTSNPNLYWYRQAAGRGLQLLFYSVGIGQISSEVPQNLSASRPQDRQFILSSKKLLLSDSGFYLCAWSQGMAGVTGELFFGEGSRLTVL.

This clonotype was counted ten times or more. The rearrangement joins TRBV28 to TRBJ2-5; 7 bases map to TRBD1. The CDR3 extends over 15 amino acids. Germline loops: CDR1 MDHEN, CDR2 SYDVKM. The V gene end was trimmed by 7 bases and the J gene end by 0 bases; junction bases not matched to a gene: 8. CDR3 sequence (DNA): TGTGCCAGCACCTGGGGGACAGACCACCAAGAGACCCAGTACTTC. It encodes CASTWGTDHQETQYF.

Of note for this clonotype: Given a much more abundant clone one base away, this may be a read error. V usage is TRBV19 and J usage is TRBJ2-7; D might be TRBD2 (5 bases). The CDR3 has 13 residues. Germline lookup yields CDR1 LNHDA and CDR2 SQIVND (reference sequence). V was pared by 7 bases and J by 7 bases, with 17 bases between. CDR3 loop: CASNKTTPTEQYF. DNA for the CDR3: TGTGCCAGTAATAAGACTACACCGACGGAGCAGTACTTC. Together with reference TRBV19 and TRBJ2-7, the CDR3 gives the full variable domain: DGGITQSPKYLFRKEGQNVTLSCEQNLNHDAMYWYRQDPGQGLRLIYYSQIVNDFQKGDIAEGYSVSREKKESFPLTVTSAQKNPTAFYLCASNKTTPTEQYFGPGTRLTVT.

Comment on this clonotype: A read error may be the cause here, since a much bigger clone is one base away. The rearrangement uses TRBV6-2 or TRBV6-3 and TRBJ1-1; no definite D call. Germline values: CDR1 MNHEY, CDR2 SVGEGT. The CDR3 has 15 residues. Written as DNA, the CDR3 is TGTGCCAGCAGTAGTCACGAGGGAATGAACACTGGAGCTTTCTTT. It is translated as CASSSHEGMNTGAFF.

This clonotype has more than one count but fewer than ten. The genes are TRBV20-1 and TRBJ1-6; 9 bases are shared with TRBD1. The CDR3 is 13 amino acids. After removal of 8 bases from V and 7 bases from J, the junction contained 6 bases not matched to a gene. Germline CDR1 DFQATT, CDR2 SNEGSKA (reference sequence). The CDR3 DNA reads TGCAGTACGGACAGGGGATACAATTCACCCCTCCACTTT. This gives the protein CSTDRGYNSPLHF.

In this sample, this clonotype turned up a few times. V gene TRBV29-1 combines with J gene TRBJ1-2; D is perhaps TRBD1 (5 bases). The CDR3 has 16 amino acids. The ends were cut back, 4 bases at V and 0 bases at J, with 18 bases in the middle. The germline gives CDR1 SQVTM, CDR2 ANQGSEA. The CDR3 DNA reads TGCAGCGTTGTAAGGGACGGAGCCTCTCCTAACTATGGCTACACCTTC. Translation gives CSVVRDGASPNYGYTF.

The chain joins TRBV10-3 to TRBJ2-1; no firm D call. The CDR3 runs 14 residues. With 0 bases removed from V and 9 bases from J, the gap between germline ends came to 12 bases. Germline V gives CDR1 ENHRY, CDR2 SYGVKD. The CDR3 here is CAISESTDSSEQFF. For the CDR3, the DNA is TGTGCCATCAGTGAGTCGACTGACTCCTCTGAGCAGTTCTTC.

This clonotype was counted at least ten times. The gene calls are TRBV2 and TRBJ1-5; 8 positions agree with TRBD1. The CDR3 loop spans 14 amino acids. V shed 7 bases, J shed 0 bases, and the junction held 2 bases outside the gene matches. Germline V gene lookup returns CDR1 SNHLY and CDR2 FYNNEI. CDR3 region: CASNTGGSNQPQHF. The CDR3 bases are TGTGCCAGCAACACAGGGGGTAGCAATCAGCCCCAGCATTTT. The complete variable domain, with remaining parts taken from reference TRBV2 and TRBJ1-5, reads EPEVTQTPSHQVTQMGQEVILRCVPISNHLYFYWYRQILGQKVEFLVSFYNNEISEKSEIFDDQFSVERPDGSNFTLKIRSTKLEDSAMYFCASNTGGSNQPQHFGDGTRLSIL.

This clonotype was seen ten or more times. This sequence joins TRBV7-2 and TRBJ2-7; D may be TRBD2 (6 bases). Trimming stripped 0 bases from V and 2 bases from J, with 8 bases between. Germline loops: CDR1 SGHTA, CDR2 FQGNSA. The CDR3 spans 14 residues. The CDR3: CASSLATGAYEQYF. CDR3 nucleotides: TGTGCCAGCAGCTTAGCGACGGGGGCCTACGAGCAGTACTTC.

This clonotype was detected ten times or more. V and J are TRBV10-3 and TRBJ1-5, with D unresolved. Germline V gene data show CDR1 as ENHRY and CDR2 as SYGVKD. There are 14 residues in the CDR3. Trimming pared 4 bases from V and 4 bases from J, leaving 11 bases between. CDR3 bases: TGTGCCATCAGTGCAGGAGTCAGGAATCAGCCCCAGCATTTT. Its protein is CAISAGVRNQPQHF.

CDR3 coding DNA: TGTGCCAGTATGCGAAGAGACGGTCAGCCCCAGCATTTT. This gives the protein CASMRRDGQPQHF. The V and J genes are TRBV19 and TRBJ1-5; D not certain. V lost 7 bases and J 6 bases, leaving 13 bases between the germline ends. CDR3 size: 13 residues. Germline loops: CDR1 LNHDA, CDR2 SQIVND (reference sequence).

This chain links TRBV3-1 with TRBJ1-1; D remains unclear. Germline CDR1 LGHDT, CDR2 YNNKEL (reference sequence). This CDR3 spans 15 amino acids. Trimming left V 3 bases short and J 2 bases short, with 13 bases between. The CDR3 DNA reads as TGTGCCAGCAGCCAGGTGGGCACGGGCAACACTGAAGCTTTCTTT. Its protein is CASSQVGTGNTEAFF.

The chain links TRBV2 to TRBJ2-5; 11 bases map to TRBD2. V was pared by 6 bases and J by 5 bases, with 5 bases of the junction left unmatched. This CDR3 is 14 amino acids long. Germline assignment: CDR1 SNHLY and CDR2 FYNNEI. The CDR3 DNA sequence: TGTGCCAGCAGGATCCCTAGCGGGGGGGAGACCCAGTACTTC. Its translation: CASRIPSGGETQYF.

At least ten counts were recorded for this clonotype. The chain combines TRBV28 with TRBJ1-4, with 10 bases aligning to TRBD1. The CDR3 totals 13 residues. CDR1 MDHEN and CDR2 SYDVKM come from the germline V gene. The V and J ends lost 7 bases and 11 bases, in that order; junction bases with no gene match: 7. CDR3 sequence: CASNRDRGRKLFF. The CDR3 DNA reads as TGTGCCAGCAACCGGGACAGGGGTCGGAAACTGTTTTTT.

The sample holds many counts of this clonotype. CDR3 DNA sequence: TGTGCCAGCAGTTTGGGAGGCACCTACTATGGCTACACCTTC. Translated: CASSLGGTYYGYTF. The V and J genes are TRBV12-3 or TRBV12-4 and TRBJ1-2, with D unclear. With 3 bases removed from V and 3 bases from J, the gap between germline ends came to 11 bases. This CDR3 is built from 14 residues.

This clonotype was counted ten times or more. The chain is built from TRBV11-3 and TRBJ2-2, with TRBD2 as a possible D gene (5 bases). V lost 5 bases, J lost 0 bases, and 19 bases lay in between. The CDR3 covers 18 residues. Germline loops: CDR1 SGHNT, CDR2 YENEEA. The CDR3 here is CASSPGGGRHSNTGELFF. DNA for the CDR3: TGTGCCAGCAGCCCGGGCGGCGGGCGCCACTCGAACACCGGGGAGCTGTTTTTT.

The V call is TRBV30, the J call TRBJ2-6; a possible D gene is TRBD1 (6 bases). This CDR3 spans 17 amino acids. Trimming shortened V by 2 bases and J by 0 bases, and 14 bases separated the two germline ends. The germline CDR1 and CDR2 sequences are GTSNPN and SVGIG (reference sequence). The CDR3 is CAWSHAGEFSGANVLTF. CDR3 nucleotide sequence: TGTGCCTGGAGTCATGCAGGGGAGTTCTCTGGGGCCAACGTCCTGACTTTC.

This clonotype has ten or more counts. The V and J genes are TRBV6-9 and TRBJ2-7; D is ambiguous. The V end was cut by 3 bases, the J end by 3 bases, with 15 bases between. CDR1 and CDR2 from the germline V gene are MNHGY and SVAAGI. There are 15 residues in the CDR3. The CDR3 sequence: CASSYYKGLFYEQYF. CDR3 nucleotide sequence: TGTGCCAGCAGTTACTATAAGGGCCTATTCTACGAGCAGTACTTC.

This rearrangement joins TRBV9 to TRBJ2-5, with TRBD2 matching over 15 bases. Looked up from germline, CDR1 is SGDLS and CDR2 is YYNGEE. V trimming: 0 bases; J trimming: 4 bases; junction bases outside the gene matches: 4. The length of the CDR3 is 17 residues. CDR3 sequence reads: CASSVGTSGRAGETQYF. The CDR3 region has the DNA TGTGCCAGCAGCGTAGGGACTAGCGGGAGGGCCGGAGAGACCCAGTACTTC. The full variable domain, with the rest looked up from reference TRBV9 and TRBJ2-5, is DSGVTQTPKHLITATGQRVTLRCSPRSGDLSVYWYQQSLDQGLQFLIQYYNGEERAKGNILERFSAQQFPDLHSELNLSSLELGDSALYFCASSVGTSGRAGETQYFGPGTRLLVL.

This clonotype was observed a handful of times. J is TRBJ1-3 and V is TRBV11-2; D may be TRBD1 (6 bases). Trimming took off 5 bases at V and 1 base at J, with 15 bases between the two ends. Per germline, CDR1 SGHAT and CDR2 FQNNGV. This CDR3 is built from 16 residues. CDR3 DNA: TGTGCCAGCAGCCGGACTCCGAGGGGGTCTGGAAACACCATATATTTT. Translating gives CASSRTPRGSGNTIYF.

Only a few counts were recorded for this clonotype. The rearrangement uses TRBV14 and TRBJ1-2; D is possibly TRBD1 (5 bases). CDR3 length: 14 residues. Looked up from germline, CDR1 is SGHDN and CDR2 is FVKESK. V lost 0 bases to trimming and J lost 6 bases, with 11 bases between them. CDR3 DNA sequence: TGTGCCAGCAGCCAAGATGCCAGGGTTAATGGCTACACCTTC. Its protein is CASSQDARVNGYTF.

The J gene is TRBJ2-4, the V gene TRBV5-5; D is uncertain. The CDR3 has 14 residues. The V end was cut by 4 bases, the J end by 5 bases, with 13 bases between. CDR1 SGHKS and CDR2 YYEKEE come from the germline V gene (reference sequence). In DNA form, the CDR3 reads TGTGCCAGCAGCCCCTGGGGTGTGGAAAACATTCAGTACTTC. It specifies CASSPWGVENIQYF.

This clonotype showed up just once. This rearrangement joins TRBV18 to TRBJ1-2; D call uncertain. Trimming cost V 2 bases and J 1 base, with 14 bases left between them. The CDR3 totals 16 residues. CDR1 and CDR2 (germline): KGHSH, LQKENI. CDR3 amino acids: CASSPNAGRHNYGYTF. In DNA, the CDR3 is TGTGCCAGCTCACCAAATGCGGGCAGGCATAACTATGGCTACACCTTC.

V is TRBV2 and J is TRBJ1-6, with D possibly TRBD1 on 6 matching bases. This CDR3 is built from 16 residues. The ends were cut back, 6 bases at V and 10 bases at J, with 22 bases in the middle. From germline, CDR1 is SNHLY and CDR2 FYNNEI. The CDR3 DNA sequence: TGTGCCAGCAGCGGGGGCGCCCTCGACGTCAAGTCACCCCTCCACTTT. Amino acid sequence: CASSGGALDVKSPLHF. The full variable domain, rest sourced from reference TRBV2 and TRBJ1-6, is EPEVTQTPSHQVTQMGQEVILRCVPISNHLYFYWYRQILGQKVEFLVSFYNNEISEKSEIFDDQFSVERPDGSNFTLKIRSTKLEDSAMYFCASSGGALDVKSPLHFGNGTRLTVT.

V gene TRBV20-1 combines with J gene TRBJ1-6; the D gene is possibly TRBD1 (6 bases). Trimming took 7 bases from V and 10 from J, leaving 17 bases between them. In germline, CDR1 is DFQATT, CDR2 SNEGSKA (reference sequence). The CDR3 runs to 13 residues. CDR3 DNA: TGCAGTGTTAGGGGGGTGCAGGGGTCACCCCTCCACTTT. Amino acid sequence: CSVRGVQGSPLHF.

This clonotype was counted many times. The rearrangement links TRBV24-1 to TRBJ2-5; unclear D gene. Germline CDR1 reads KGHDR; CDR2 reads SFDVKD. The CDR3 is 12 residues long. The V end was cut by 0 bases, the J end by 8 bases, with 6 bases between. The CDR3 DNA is TGTGCCACCAGTGATTTGCGACCAACCCAGTACTTC. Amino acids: CATSDLRPTQYF.